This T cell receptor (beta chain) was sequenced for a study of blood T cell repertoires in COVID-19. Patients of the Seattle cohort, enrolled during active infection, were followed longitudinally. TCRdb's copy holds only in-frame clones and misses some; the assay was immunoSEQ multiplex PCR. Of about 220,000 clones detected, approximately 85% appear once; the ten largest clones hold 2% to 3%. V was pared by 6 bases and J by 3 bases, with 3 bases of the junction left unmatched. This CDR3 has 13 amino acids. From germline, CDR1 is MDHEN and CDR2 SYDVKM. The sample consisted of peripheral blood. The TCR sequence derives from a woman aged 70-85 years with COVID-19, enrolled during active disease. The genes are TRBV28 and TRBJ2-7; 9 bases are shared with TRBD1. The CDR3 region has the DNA TGTGCCAGCAGGGGGACAGGGTACTACGAGCAGTACTTC. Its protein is CASRGTGYYEQYF.